This passage covers 25 T cell receptor beta chains from one sample sequenced in a study of blood T cell repertoires in COVID-19. Profiled with immunoSEQ multiplex PCR; TCRdb holds only in-frame clones, not every one. The data hold some 300,000 clones, with about nine tenths observed a single time. The sample comprised peripheral blood. The receptors come from a woman in her 30s who had recovered from COVID-19.

This clone came up once. Other nucleotide sequences in the sample specify the same CDR3. The chain joins TRBV12-3 or TRBV12-4 to TRBJ1-2; D unclear. V was clipped by 3 bases and J by 6 bases, with 11 bases between them. This CDR3 has 13 residues. CDR3 bases: TGTGCCAGCAGTTTTAATGCGGGTGATGGCTACACCTTC. It codes for CASSFNAGDGYTF.

This chain connects TRBV2 to TRBJ2-7; TRBD2 is a possible D gene (6 bases). Germline V gene sequence: CDR1 SNHLY, CDR2 FYNNEI. Trimming took off 7 bases at V and 2 bases at J, with 15 bases between the two ends. The CDR3 has 14 residues. CDR3 region: CASTGSGTPYEQYF. The CDR3, as DNA: TGTGCCAGCACCGGGTCTGGGACTCCCTACGAGCAGTACTTC.

CDR3 region: CASSSVRDNRDGYTF. In nucleotides, the CDR3 is TGTGCCAGCAGTTCGGTCAGGGATAATAGGGATGGCTACACCTTC. The chain combines TRBV6-5 with TRBJ1-2; tentative D call: TRBD1 (5 bases). CDR3 length: 15 amino acids. Trimming took off 4 bases at V and 6 bases at J, with 18 bases between the two ends. Germline CDR1 MNHEY, CDR2 SVGAGI.

This chain joins TRBV11-1 and TRBJ1-2, with D unresolved. CDR3 length equals 14 residues. Germline CDR1 and CDR2: SGHAT and FQDESV (reference sequence). V gave up 0 bases and J gave up 8 bases, with 13 bases separating them. CDR3 amino acids: CASSLAAGLEGYTF. CDR3 nucleotides: TGTGCCAGCAGCTTAGCGGCCGGGTTGGAGGGCTACACCTTC.

The genes are TRBV4-2 and TRBJ1-4, with D perhaps TRBD1 (5 bases). Germline V gene lookup returns CDR1 LGHNA and CDR2 YNFKEQ. The CDR3 has 17 amino acids. The V and J ends lost 0 bases and 5 bases respectively, with 16 bases between them. This CDR3 is CASSQDSVQGLNEKLFF. The CDR3 nucleotides are TGTGCCAGCAGCCAAGATTCGGTCCAGGGTCTAAATGAAAAACTGTTTTTT.

The chain is built from TRBV28 and TRBJ2-2; a possible D gene is TRBD1 (5 bases). Trimming pared 4 bases from V and 7 bases from J, leaving 16 bases between. Germline values: CDR1 MDHEN, CDR2 SYDVKM. The CDR3 is 15 amino acids. The CDR3 reads CASSYQGREYGELFF. In DNA, the CDR3 is TGTGCCAGCAGTTACCAGGGCAGGGAATACGGGGAGCTGTTTTTT.

This chain connects TRBV28 to TRBJ2-5; TRBD2 is a possible D gene (5 bases). The germline CDR1 and CDR2 sequences are MDHEN and SYDVKM. The CDR3 sequence is 12 residues long. The V end lost 5 bases, the J end lost 6 bases, and 10 bases lay between the germline ends. The CDR3: CASSEGRKTQYF. CDR3 in DNA: TGTGCCAGCAGTGAGGGTAGAAAGACCCAGTACTTC.

V is TRBV4-1 and J is TRBJ2-2; D possibly corresponds to TRBD1 (6 bases). CDR3 size: 17 residues. Germline V lookup: CDR1 MGHRA, CDR2 YSYEKL. Trimming pared 0 bases from V and 0 bases from J, leaving 11 bases between. DNA for the CDR3: TGCGCCAGCAGCCAAGATGGAAGGACAGCGAACACCGGGGAGCTGTTTTTT. Protein sequence: CASSQDGRTANTGELFF.

The V and J genes are TRBV27 and TRBJ2-3; D is possibly TRBD2 (6 bases). Trimming shortened V by 6 bases and J by 5 bases, and 21 bases separated the two germline ends. This CDR3 comprises 16 residues. Germline V gene data show CDR1 as MNHEY and CDR2 as SMNVEV (reference sequence). The CDR3 loop is CASRNPGLGRQDTQYF. The CDR3 region has the DNA TGTGCCAGCAGGAATCCGGGACTGGGGCGGCAAGATACGCAGTATTTT.

This clone has ten or more counts. The CDR3 bases are TGTGCCAGCAGCTTAGCCCCTAGCTTCGCAGATACGCAGTATTTT. Translating gives CASSLAPSFADTQYF. The chain has TRBV7-7 and TRBJ2-3; maybe TRBD2 (5 bases). CDR3 length: 15 amino acids. Trimming removed 0 bases from V and 4 bases from J, with 11 bases in between. Germline V lookup: CDR1 SSHAT, CDR2 FNYEAQ (reference sequence).

Concerning this clone: The same CDR3 can be traced to other DNA sequences in this sample. The chain uses TRBV6-2 or TRBV6-3 and TRBJ2-7, with D possibly matching TRBD2 (5 bases). CDR1 and CDR2 (germline): MNHEY, SVGEGT. This CDR3 region has 13 residues. Trimming took off 2 bases at V and 0 bases at J, with 5 bases between the two ends. The CDR3 protein is CASSYRGSYEQYF. The CDR3 nucleotides are TGTGCCAGCAGTTACCGGGGCTCCTACGAGCAGTACTTC.

The genes are TRBV5-1 and TRBJ2-3, with D perhaps matching TRBD1 (7 bases). V dropped 1 base and J dropped 2 bases, with 14 bases sitting between them. This CDR3 comprises 16 residues. Germline CDR1 reads SGHRS; CDR2 reads YFSETQ. CDR3 DNA sequence: TGCGCCAGCAGCTTGAGGCAGGGGGGCACCACAGATACGCAGTATTTT. Its translation: CASSLRQGGTTDTQYF.

This chain connects TRBV7-3 to TRBJ1-3; D unclear. Deletions cut 1 base from V and 0 bases from J, with 13 bases between. The length of the CDR3 is 17 residues. CDR1 is SGHTA and CDR2 is FQGTGA in the germline V gene. CDR3 loop: CASSLNPPGVSGNTIYF. CDR3 in DNA: TGTGCCAGCAGCTTAAACCCTCCGGGAGTCTCTGGAAACACCATATATTTT.

V gene TRBV5-1 combines with J gene TRBJ2-7; 7 bases align to TRBD2. The CDR3 spans 13 residues. V trimming: 0 bases; J trimming: 6 bases; junction bases outside the gene matches: 3. CDR1 is SGHRS, CDR2 YFSETQ, per germline. The CDR3: CASSLGGGGEQYF. The CDR3 region has the DNA TGCGCCAGCAGCTTGGGTGGCGGGGGCGAGCAGTACTTC.

The V gene is TRBV10-2, the J gene TRBJ2-1; 10 nucleotides match TRBD2. The V segment lost 2 bases and the J segment 7 bases; nucleotides outside the gene matches: 5. The CDR3 totals 15 residues. Germline CDR1 WSHSY, CDR2 SAAADI. The CDR3 bases are TGCGCCAGCAGTGAGAAGCGGGGGGGCCGGAATGAGCAGTTCTTC. Translated: CASSEKRGGRNEQFF.

The table lists this clone with a count of one. V gene TRBV6-5 combines with J gene TRBJ1-1, with 7 bases aligning to TRBD1. This CDR3 comprises 12 residues. J was trimmed by 0 bases and V by 11 bases; bases with no gene match: 3. The germline gives CDR1 MNHEY, CDR2 SVGAGI. CDR3 residues: CAGGQMNTEAFF. The CDR3 DNA reads TGTGCCGGGGGACAGATGAACACTGAAGCTTTCTTT.

This chain uses TRBV19 with TRBJ2-3, with TRBD1 matching over 7 bases. Germline CDR1 and CDR2: LNHDA and SQIVND (reference sequence). This CDR3 spans 15 amino acids. V lost 5 bases, J lost 5 bases, and 10 bases stayed unmatched. CDR3 protein: CASSPRTGRGDTQYF. The CDR3 DNA is TGTGCCAGTAGTCCGAGGACAGGTCGGGGAGATACGCAGTATTTT.

This chain joins TRBV7-3 and TRBJ2-5; TRBD1 aligns across 10 bases. In germline, CDR1 is SGHTA, CDR2 FQGTGA. The CDR3 is 13 residues long. J lost 4 bases, V lost 6 bases, and 2 bases had no gene match. The CDR3 here is CASSRDRGETQYF. DNA of the CDR3: TGTGCCAGCAGTCGGGACAGGGGAGAGACCCAGTACTTC.

CDR3 loop: CASSPPGGLSYEQYF. CDR3 coding DNA: TGTGCCAGCTCCCCACCGGGGGGGCTCTCCTACGAGCAGTACTTC. The V gene is TRBV25-1, the J gene TRBJ2-7, with 8 nucleotides matching TRBD2. Germline CDR1 MGHDK, CDR2 SYGVNS. The length of the CDR3 is 15 residues. J was trimmed by 0 bases and V by 8 bases; bases with no gene match: 9.

The rearrangement links TRBV7-2 to TRBJ2-3; D gene ambiguous. The ends were cut back, 0 bases at V and 8 bases at J, with 9 bases in the middle. This CDR3 comprises 13 residues. CDR1 SGHTA and CDR2 FQGNSA come from the germline V gene. CDR3 bases: TGTGCCAGCAGCTTAGCGGAGCTGGGTACGCAGTATTTT. Its protein product is CASSLAELGTQYF. Complete variable domain (other parts from reference TRBV7-2 and TRBJ2-3): GAGVSQSPSNKVTEKGKDVELRCDPISGHTALYWYRQSLGQGLEFLIYFQGNSAPDKSGLPSDRFSAERTGGSVSTLTIQRTQQEDSAVYLCASSLAELGTQYFGPGTRLTVL.

The chain couples TRBV7-9 to TRBJ2-7, with D tentatively TRBD2 (6 bases). Germline CDR1 SEHNR, CDR2 FQNEAQ (reference sequence). Trimming removed 5 bases from V and 5 bases from J, with 19 bases in between. The length of the CDR3 is 15 residues. Here the CDR3 reads CASSTGDSTSDEQYF. CDR3 DNA sequence: TGTGCCAGCAGCACCGGGGACTCAACGTCTGACGAGCAGTACTTC.

The sample holds a few counts of this clone. The chain couples TRBV19 to TRBJ2-2, with no clear D. CDR1 LNHDA and CDR2 SQIVND come from the germline V gene (reference sequence). V dropped 5 bases and J dropped 2 bases, with 9 bases sitting between them. CDR3 length: 14 residues. The CDR3 loop reads CASSDDFNTGELFF. For the CDR3, the DNA is TGTGCCAGTAGTGATGACTTCAACACCGGGGAGCTGTTTTTT.

The chain joins TRBV4-3 to TRBJ1-1; D is unclear. Per germline, CDR1 LGHNA and CDR2 YSLEER. Trimming left V 1 base short and J 5 bases short, with 5 bases between. The CDR3 consists of 12 residues. In DNA form, the CDR3 reads TGCGCCAGCAGCCAAGCCGGGACTGAAGCTTTCTTT. As protein: CASSQAGTEAFF.

The table lists this clone with a few counts. V and J are TRBV28 and TRBJ2-5, with D perhaps matching TRBD1 (6 bases). The ends were cut back, 1 base at V and 2 bases at J, with 11 bases in the middle. The CDR3 sequence is 15 residues long. Germline lookup yields CDR1 MDHEN and CDR2 SYDVKM. The CDR3 is CASSLLQGTQETQYF. DNA of the CDR3: TGTGCCAGCAGTTTATTGCAGGGGACGCAAGAGACCCAGTACTTC.

The chain joins TRBV6-5 to TRBJ2-7; D not resolved. Deletions cut 2 bases from V and 4 bases from J, with 9 bases between. The CDR3 has 13 amino acids. Germline CDR1 and CDR2: MNHEY and SVGAGI. The CDR3 DNA is TGTGCCAGCAGTTACCTTCCGTTTTACGAGCAGTACTTC. Translation gives CASSYLPFYEQYF.